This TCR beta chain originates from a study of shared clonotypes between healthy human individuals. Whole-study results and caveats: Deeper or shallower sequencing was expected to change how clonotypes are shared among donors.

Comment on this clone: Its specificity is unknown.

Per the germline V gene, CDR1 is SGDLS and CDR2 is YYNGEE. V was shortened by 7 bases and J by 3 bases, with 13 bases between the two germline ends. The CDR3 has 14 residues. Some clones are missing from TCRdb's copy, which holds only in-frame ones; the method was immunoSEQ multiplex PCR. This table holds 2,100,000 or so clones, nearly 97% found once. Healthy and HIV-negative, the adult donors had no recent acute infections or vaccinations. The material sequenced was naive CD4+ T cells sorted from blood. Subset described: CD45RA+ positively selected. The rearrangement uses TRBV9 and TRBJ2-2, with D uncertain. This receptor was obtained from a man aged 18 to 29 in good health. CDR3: CASPHSQDTGELFF. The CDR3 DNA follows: TGTGCCAGCCCCCACTCTCAGGACACCGGGGAGCTGTTTTTT. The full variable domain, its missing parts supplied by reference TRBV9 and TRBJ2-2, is DSGVTQTPKHLITATGQRVTLRCSPRSGDLSVYWYQQSLDQGLQFLIQYYNGEERAKGNILERFSAQQFPDLHSELNLSSLELGDSALYFCASPHSQDTGELFFGEGSRLTVL.